This paragraph covers one T cell receptor (beta chain) sequence. Its specificity is not known. Here immunoSEQ multiplex PCR was the method, and the copy in TCRdb shows in-frame clones only, minus some. Of 200,000 or so clones listed, 70% to 90% are singletons. Germline V gene data show CDR1 as KGHSH and CDR2 as LQKENI. There are 16 residues in the CDR3. V was trimmed by 3 bases and J by 0 bases, leaving 12 bases between them. The sample is drawn from a study of T cell responses to AZD1222 COVID-19 vaccine. Findings of the study overall: Among those given AZD1222, only 6 or 7 were seropositive at baseline.

Sequencing was performed on peripheral blood, taken on day 0 of AZD1222 vaccination. The rearrangement joins TRBV18 to TRBJ2-1; D may correspond to TRBD1 or TRBD2 (5 bases each). This clonotype was sampled from an adult in good health. The CDR3 region has the DNA TGTGCCAGCTCACCCTCCGGGGCTAACTCCTACAATGAGCAGTTCTTC. It is translated as CASSPSGANSYNEQFF.